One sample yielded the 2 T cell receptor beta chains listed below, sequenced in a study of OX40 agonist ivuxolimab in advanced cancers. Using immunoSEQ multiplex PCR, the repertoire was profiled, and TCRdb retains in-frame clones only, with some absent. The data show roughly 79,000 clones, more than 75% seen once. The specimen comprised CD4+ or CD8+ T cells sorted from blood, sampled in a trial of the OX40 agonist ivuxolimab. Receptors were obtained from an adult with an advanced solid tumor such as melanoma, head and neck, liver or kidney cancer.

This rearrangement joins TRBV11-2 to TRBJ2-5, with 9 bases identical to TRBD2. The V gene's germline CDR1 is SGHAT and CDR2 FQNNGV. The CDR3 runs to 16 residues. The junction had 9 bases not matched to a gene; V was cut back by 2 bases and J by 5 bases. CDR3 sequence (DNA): TGTGCCAGCAGCTTAATCCCAGCGGGAGGACTGGAGACCCAGTACTTC. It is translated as CASSLIPAGGLETQYF.

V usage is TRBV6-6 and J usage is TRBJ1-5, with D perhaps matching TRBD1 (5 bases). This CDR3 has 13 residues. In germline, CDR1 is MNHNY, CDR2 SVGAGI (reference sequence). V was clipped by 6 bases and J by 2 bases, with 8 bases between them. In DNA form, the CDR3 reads TGTGCCAGCAGCCGGGGGGGCAATCAGCCCCAGCATTTT. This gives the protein CASSRGGNQPQHF.